The T cell receptor beta chain under discussion was sequenced for a study of glioma-infiltrating T cells. Study information: Sequencing aimed for roughly 4.5- to 11-fold coverage of about a million peripheral T cells. Study results and limitations: Above-expected tissue-blood divergence occurred in all gliomas, most in low-grade ones. Signature shared blood CDR3 motifs were enriched in low-divergence and depleted in high-divergence patients.

The CDR3 has 16 amino acids. Germline V gene sequence: CDR1 MDHEN, CDR2 SYDVKM. Trimming pared 3 bases from V and 9 bases from J, leaving 21 bases between. This clonotype was counted at least ten times. Its specificity is unknown. Using RNA template, CDR3s of TCR alpha and beta were amplified with iRepertoire arm-PCR. TCRdb ran MiXCR on the multiplex PCR reads and lists one entry per CDR3 protein. The sample includes a few hundred thousand distinct CDR3 sequences, 41% of them seen just once. The sequencing input was glioma tissue, nonneoplastic brain tissue, or PBMCs (not recorded which). This sequence joins TRBV28 and TRBJ2-1; the D is unclear. This clonotype was obtained from a human donor with low-grade glioma or glioblastoma, undergoing nonglioma brain surgery, or in good health (not recorded which). DNA of the CDR3: TGTGCCAGCAGTTTCGGGCTGGCCCTAAGTGGCGGTGAGCAGTTCTTC. Protein product: CASSFGLALSGGEQFF.